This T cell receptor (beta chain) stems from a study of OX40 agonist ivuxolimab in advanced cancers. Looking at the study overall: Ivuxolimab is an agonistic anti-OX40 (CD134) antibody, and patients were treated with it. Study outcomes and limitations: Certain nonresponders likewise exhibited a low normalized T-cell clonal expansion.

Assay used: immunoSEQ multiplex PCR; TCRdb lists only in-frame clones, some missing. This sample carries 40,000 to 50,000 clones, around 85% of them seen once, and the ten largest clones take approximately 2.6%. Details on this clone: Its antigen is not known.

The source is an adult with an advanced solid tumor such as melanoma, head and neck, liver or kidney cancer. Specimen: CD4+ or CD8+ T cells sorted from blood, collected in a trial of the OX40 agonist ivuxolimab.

The CDR3 DNA reads TGTGCCACACTCCGGGCCCCTGAAGCTTTCTTT. It specifies CATLRAPEAFF. The V call is TRBV30, the J call TRBJ1-1; D is ambiguous. Germline V gives CDR1 GTSNPN, CDR2 SVGIG (reference sequence). The CDR3 has 11 amino acids. Trimming took 8 bases from V and 6 from J, leaving 13 bases between them.